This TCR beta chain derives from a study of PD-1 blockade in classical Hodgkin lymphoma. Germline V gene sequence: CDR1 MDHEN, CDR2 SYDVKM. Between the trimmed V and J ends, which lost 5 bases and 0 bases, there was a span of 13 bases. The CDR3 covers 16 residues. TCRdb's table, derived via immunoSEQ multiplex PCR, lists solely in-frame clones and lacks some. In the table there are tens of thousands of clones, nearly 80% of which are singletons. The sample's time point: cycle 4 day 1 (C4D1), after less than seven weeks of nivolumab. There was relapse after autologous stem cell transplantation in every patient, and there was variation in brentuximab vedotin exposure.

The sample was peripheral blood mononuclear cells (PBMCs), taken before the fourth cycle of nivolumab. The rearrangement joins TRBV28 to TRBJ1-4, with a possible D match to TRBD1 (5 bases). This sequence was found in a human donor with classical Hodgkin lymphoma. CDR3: CASSPRGRSTNEKLFF. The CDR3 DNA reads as TGTGCCAGCAGTCCCCGGGGGAGGTCAACTAATGAAAAACTGTTTTTT.